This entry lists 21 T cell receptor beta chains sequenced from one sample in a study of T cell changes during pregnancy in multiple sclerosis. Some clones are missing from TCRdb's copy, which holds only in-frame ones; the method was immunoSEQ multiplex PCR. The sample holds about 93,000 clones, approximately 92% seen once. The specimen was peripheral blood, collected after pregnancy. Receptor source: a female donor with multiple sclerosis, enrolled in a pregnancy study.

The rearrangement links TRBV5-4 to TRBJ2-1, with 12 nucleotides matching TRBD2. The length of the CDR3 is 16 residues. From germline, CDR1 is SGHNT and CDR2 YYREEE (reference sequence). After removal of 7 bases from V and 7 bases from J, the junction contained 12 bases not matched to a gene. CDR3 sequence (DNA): TGTGCCAGCTTCAAACCGGGACTAGCGGGCCGGAATGAGCAGTTCTTC. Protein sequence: CASFKPGLAGRNEQFF.

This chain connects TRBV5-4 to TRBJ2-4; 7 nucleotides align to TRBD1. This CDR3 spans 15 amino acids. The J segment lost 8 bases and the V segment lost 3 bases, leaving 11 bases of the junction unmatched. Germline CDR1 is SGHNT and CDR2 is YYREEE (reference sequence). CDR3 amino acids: CASSSRQGDAHIQYF. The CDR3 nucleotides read TGTGCCAGCAGCTCTCGACAGGGTGATGCGCACATTCAGTACTTC.

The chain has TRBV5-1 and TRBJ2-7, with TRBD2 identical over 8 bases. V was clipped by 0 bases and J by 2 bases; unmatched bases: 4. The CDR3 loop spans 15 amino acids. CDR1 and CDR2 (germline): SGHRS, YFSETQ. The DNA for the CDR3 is TGCGCCAGCAGCTTGGCGGGGGGGGCCACCTACGAGCAGTACTTC. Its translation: CASSLAGGATYEQYF.

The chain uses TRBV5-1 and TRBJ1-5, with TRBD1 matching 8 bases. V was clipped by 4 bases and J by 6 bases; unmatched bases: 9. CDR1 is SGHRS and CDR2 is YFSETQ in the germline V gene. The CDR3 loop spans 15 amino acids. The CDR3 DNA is TGCGCCAGCAGCCAGCTGGGACAGGACTCTCAGCCCCAGCATTTT. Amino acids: CASSQLGQDSQPQHF.

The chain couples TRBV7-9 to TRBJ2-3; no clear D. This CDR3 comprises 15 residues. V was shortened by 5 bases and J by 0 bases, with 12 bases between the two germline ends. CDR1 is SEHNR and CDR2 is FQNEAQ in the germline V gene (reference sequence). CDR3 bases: TGTGCCAGCAGCCCCCCCCGACATAGCACAGATACGCAGTATTTT. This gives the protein CASSPPRHSTDTQYF.

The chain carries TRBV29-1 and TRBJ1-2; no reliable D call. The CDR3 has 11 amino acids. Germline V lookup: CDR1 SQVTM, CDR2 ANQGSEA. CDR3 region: CTARGLRGYTF. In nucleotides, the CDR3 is TGCACCGCCCGGGGTCTGAGGGGCTACACCTTC.

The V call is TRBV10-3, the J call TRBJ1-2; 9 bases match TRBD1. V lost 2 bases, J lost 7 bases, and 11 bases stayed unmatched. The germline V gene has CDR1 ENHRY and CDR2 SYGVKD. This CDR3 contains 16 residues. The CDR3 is CAISETNRGLVGGYTF. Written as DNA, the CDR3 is TGTGCCATCAGTGAGACAAACAGGGGGCTGGTGGGTGGCTACACCTTC.

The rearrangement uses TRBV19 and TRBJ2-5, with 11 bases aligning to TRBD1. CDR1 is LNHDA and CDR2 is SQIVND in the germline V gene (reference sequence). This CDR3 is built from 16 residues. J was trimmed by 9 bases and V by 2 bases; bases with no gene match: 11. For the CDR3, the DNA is TGTGCCAGTAGTATAAGGACAGGGGGCGAGGCAAGGGCCCAGTACTTC. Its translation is CASSIRTGGEARAQYF.

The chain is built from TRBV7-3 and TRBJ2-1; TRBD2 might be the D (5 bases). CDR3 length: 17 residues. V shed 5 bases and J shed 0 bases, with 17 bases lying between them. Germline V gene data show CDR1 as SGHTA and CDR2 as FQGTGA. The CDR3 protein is CASSPALGEGSYNEQFF. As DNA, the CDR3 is TGTGCCAGCAGCCCCGCCCTCGGCGAGGGCTCCTACAATGAGCAGTTCTTC.

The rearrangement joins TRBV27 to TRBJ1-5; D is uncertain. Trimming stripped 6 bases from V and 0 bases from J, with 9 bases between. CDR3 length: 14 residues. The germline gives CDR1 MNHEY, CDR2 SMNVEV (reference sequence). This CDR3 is CASRPTYSNQPQHF. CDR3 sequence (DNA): TGTGCCAGCAGGCCGACTTATAGCAATCAGCCCCAGCATTTT.

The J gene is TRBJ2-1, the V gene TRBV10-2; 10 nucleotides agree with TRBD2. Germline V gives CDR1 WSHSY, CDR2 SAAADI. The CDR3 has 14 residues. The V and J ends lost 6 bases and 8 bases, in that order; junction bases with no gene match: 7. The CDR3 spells CASRPGLAIHEQFF. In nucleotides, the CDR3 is TGCGCCAGCAGACCGGGACTAGCGATCCATGAGCAGTTCTTC.

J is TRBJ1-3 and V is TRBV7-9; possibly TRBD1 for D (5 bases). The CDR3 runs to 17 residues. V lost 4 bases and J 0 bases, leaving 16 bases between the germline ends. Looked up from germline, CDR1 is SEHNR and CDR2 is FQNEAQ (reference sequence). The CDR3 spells CASSSGAAGSSGNTIYF. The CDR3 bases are TGTGCCAGCAGCTCCGGGGCAGCCGGGAGCTCTGGAAACACCATATATTTT.

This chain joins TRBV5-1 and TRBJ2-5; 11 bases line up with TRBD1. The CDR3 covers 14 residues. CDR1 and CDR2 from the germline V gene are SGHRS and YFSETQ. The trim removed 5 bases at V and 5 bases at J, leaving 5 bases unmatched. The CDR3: CASRGTGGTETQYF. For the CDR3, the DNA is TGCGCCAGCAGAGGGACAGGGGGGACGGAGACCCAGTACTTC. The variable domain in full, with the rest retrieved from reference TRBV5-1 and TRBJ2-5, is KAGVTQTPRYLIKTRGQQVTLSCSPISGHRSVSWYQQTPGQGLQFLFEYFSETQRNKGNFPGRFSGRQFSNSRSEMNVSTLELGDSALYLCASRGTGGTETQYFGPGTRLLVL.

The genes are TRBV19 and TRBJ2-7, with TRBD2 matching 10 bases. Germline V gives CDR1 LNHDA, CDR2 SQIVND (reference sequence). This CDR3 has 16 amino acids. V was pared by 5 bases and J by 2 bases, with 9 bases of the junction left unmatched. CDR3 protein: CASSPHSGRTAYEQYF. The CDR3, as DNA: TGTGCCAGTAGTCCGCATAGCGGGAGGACCGCCTACGAGCAGTACTTC.

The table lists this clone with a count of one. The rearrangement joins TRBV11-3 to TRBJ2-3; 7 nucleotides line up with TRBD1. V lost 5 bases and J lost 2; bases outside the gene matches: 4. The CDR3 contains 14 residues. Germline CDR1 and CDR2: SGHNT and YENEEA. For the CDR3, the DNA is TGTGCCAGCAGCCCAGGGGGAGACACAGATACGCAGTATTTT. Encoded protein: CASSPGGDTDTQYF.

CDR3 nucleotides: TGTGCCAGCAGTTTCGTTGCAGGTTTGGCCTACGAGCAGTACTTC. Residues: CASSFVAGLAYEQYF. The chain links TRBV27 to TRBJ2-7; no clear D. With 3 bases removed from V and 2 bases from J, the gap between germline ends came to 14 bases. Germline values: CDR1 MNHEY, CDR2 SMNVEV (reference sequence). CDR3 size: 15 residues.

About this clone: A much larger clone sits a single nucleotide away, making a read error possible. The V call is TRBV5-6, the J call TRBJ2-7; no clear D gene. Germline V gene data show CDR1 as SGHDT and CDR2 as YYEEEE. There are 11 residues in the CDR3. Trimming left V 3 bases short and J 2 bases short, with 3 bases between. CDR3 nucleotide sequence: TGTGCCAGCAGCTCAACCTACGAGCAGTACTTC. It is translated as CASSSTYEQYF.

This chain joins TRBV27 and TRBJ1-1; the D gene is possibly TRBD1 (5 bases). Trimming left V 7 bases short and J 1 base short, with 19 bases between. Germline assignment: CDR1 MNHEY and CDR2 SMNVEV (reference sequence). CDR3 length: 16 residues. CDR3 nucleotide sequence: TGTGCCAGCACCCGCAGGGCTTTAGCCCCGAACACTGAAGCTTTCTTT. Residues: CASTRRALAPNTEAFF.

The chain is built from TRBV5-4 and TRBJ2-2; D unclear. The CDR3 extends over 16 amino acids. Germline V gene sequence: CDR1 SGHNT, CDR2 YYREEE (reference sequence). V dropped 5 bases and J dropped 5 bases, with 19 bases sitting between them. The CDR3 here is CASSGPSTPETGELFF. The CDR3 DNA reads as TGTGCCAGCAGTGGCCCGTCCACGCCAGAAACCGGGGAGCTGTTTTTT.

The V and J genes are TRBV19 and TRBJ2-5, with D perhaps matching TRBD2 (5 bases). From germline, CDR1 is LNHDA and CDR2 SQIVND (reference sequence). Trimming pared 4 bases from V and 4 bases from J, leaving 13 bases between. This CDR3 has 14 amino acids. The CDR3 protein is CASSTAGVGETQYF. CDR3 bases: TGTGCCAGTAGTACTGCGGGCGTGGGAGAGACCCAGTACTTC.

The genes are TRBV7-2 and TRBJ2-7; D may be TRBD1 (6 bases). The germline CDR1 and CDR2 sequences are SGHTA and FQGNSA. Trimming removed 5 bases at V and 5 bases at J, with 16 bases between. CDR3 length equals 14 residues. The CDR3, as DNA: TGTGCCAGCAGCGGGGGACAAATGGTCGACGAGCAGTACTTC. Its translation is CASSGGQMVDEQYF.